This TCR beta chain was identified during a study of identical twins. Study observations and caveats: Zero-insertion analyses might be partly confounded by invariant T cells like MAIT and iNKT. Insertions were reduced in abundant cord blood beta clonotypes but not in memory repertoires. The analysis was cross-sectional rather than longitudinal within donors.

CDR1 is MNHNS, CDR2 SASEGT, per germline. V lost 1 base and J lost 2, with 15 bases in between. CDR3 length equals 17 residues. TCRdb processed the 5' RACE reads anew with MiXCR; each CDR3 protein has one entry. The sample lists hundreds of thousands of distinct CDR3 sequences; roughly 9.4% were seen once. This clonotype has a handful of counts. Its matching antigen is unknown. The clonotype originates from a woman aged 18-29 years in good health. Input material: memory (CD45RO+) T cells sorted from blood. The chain is built from TRBV6-1 and TRBJ1-5, with a tentative D call TRBD1 (6 bases). Written as DNA, the CDR3 is TGTGCCAGCAGTGAAGGGAACGATTGGGGGCGCAATCAGCCCCAGCATTTT. Its protein is CASSEGNDWGRNQPQHF.